The clone carrying this T cell receptor (beta chain) was seen many times. The assay was run at deep level. The method was immunoSEQ multiplex PCR; TCRdb's version includes in-frame clones alone and lacks a portion of them. The table shows some 1.1 million clones, with 60% to 80% occurring only once. The V and J ends lost 4 bases and 5 bases, in that order; junction bases with no gene match: 11. Per germline, CDR1 MGHRA and CDR2 YSYEKL. There are 16 residues in the CDR3. This specimen belongs to a study of shared clonotypes between healthy human individuals. J is TRBJ2-7 and V is TRBV4-1, with 10 bases aligning to TRBD2. The receptor comes from a man aged 18-30 years in good health. Some clones in this sample may be carry-over from other donors' samples. Sample: memory CD4+ T cells from PBMCs. Subset: CD45RA-negative fraction. CDR3 protein: CASSRKSIAGGHEQYF. The CDR3 DNA sequence: TGCGCCAGCAGCCGAAAATCTATAGCGGGAGGCCACGAGCAGTACTTC.